These T cell receptor beta chains were read from a single sample in a study of response to subunit inactivated influenza vaccine. TCRdb redid the calling of the RT-PCR reads with MiXCR, one entry per CDR3 protein. The profile shows about 780,000 distinct CDR3 sequences, around a sixth of them singletons. Here the sequenced sample was PBMCs from blood, taken 5 days after vaccination. Receptors originate from a man aged 50-59 years who received an inactivated influenza vaccine. Each CDR3 is given with its conserved first and last residue. A D gene is named only where the DNA matches it firmly. The size of a clone is reported for some rows only, either as once, few or many, or as a class for expanded clones.

CDR3: CASRPAGANEQFF; DNA: TGCGCCAGCAGACCCGCAGGGGCAAATGAGCAGTTCTTC; length: 13; J: TRBJ2-1; D: .; size: .; V: TRBV5-1
CDR3: CSARGPGPPNTIYF; DNA: TGCAGTGCTAGAGGCCCAGGACCACCCAACACCATATATTTT; length: 14; J: TRBJ1-3; D: .; size: .; V: TRBV20-1
CDR3: CASSPGTNLVSYEQYF; DNA: TGTGCCAGCAGCCCCGGGACAAACCTCGTCTCCTACGAGCAGTACTTC; length: 16; J: TRBJ2-7; D: .; size: .; V: TRBV4-2
CDR3: CASSTLPSGESDEKLFF; DNA: TGCGCCAGCAGCACCCTACCTTCAGGGGAGAGTGATGAAAAACTGTTTTTT; length: 17; J: TRBJ1-4; D: .; size: .; V: TRBV4-3
CDR3: CASSFQGQAYEQYF; DNA: TGTGCCAGCAGTTTTCAGGGGCAGGCCTACGAGCAGTACTTC; length: 14; J: TRBJ2-7; D: .; size: .; V: TRBV12-3/TRBV12-4
CDR3: CASSLKVHRGTEAFF; DNA: TGTGCCAGCAGTTTAAAAGTCCATCGGGGAACTGAAGCTTTCTTT; length: 15; J: TRBJ1-1; D: .; size: .; V: TRBV12-3/TRBV12-4
CDR3: CASSQFRVGTYEQYF; DNA: TGCGCCAGCAGCCAATTCAGGGTAGGGACCTACGAGCAGTACTTC; length: 15; J: TRBJ2-7; D: .; size: .; V: TRBV4-1
CDR3: CASSSTETGELFF; DNA: TGCGCCAGCAGCTCGACAGAGACCGGGGAGCTGTTTTTT; length: 13; J: TRBJ2-2; D: .; size: .; V: TRBV5-1
CDR3: CSVGIGQAYEQYF; DNA: TGCAGCGTTGGAATCGGACAAGCCTACGAGCAGTACTTC; length: 13; J: TRBJ2-7; D: .; size: .; V: TRBV29-1
CDR3: CASSLFMTVYGYTF; DNA: TGTGCCAGCAGTCTCTTCATGACAGTCTATGGCTACACCTTC; length: 14; J: TRBJ1-2; D: .; size: few; V: TRBV6-2/TRBV6-3
CDR3: CSARLLRGGYTF; DNA: TGCAGTGCTAGACTCCTTCGCGGTGGCTACACCTTC; length: 12; J: TRBJ1-2; D: .; size: .; V: TRBV20-1
CDR3: CASSLVKLRAFF; DNA: TGTGCCAGCAGCTTAGTTAAACTGAGGGCTTTCTTT; length: 12; J: TRBJ1-1; D: .; size: .; V: TRBV7-2
CDR3: CASASLYEQYF; DNA: TGTGCCAGCGCATCTCTGTACGAGCAGTACTTC; length: 11; J: TRBJ2-7; D: .; size: few; V: TRBV6-5
CDR3: CASSEVVAGDWMGETQYF; DNA: TGTGCCAGCAGTGAAGTAGTAGCGGGGGATTGGATGGGAGAGACCCAGTACTTC; length: 18; J: TRBJ2-5; D: TRBD2; size: few; V: TRBV2
CDR3: CASSGTAITDTQYF; DNA: TGCGCCAGCAGCGGGACAGCCATCACAGATACGCAGTATTTT; length: 14; J: TRBJ2-3; D: TRBD1; size: .; V: TRBV4-1
CDR3: CASSSQGEKLFF; DNA: TGCGCCAGCAGCTCTCAGGGTGAAAAACTGTTTTTT; length: 12; J: TRBJ1-4; D: .; size: .; V: TRBV5-1
CDR3: CAWSGLAGPGTDTQYF; DNA: TGTGCCTGGAGTGGTCTAGCGGGCCCCGGCACAGATACGCAGTATTTT; length: 16; J: TRBJ2-3; D: TRBD2; size: .; V: TRBV30
CDR3: CASKPSGSNYGYTF; DNA: TGTGCCAGCAAGCCTTCGGGCAGTAACTATGGCTACACCTTC; length: 14; J: TRBJ1-2; D: .; size: few; V: TRBV12-3/TRBV12-4
CDR3: CSASGGAGGTYNEQFF; DNA: TGCAGTGCTAGTGGGGGAGCGGGGGGGACCTACAATGAGCAGTTCTTC; length: 16; J: TRBJ2-1; D: TRBD2; size: few; V: TRBV20-1
CDR3: CASSFGLLNHNEQFF; DNA: TGTGCCAGCAGCTTTGGCCTACTCAATCACAATGAGCAGTTCTTC; length: 15; J: TRBJ2-1; D: .; size: few; V: TRBV7-9
CDR3: CAIRRGPGTDTQYF; DNA: TGTGCCATCAGGCGGGGACCCGGCACAGATACGCAGTATTTT; length: 14; J: TRBJ2-3; D: .; size: few; V: TRBV10-3
CDR3: CASSWGAQANEKLFF; DNA: TGTGCCAGCAGTTGGGGGGCGCAGGCTAATGAAAAACTGTTTTTT; length: 15; J: TRBJ1-4; D: .; size: few; V: TRBV28
CDR3: CASSLRTGELFF; DNA: TGTGCCAGCAGTTTACGCACCGGGGAGCTGTTTTTT; length: 12; J: TRBJ2-2; D: .; size: many; V: TRBV12-3/TRBV12-4
CDR3: CASSPVAANYGYTF; DNA: TGTGCCAGCAGTCCCGTGGCGGCGAACTATGGCTACACCTTC; length: 14; J: TRBJ1-2; D: .; size: .; V: TRBV6-2/TRBV6-3
CDR3: CASGLGDRDGNYGYTF; DNA: TGTGCTAGTGGTTTGGGAGACAGGGATGGAAACTATGGCTACACCTTC; length: 16; J: TRBJ1-2; D: TRBD1; size: once; V: TRBV12-5